This TCR beta chain was retrieved from a study of patients and donors after allogeneic stem cell transplantation. CDR1 and CDR2 (germline): LGHDT, YNNKEL (reference sequence). J lost 6 bases, V lost 0 bases, and 2 bases had no gene match. The CDR3 is made up of 14 amino acids. This clonotype was observed a few times. One entry per CDR3 protein, called by TCRdb with MiXCR from the RT-PCR reads. The sample shows 200,000 to 250,000 distinct CDR3 sequences, less than 15% of them seen only once. The receptor comes from a human donor who was either an allogeneic HSCT recipient or a stem cell or donor lymphocyte infusion donor (not recorded which). It is not recorded whose cells these are; they may come from a transplant donor. Sequencing was carried out using blood, either unsorted or a sorted T cell fraction (not recorded which). The J gene is TRBJ2-4, the V gene TRBV3-1; 7 nucleotides agree with TRBD1. The CDR3 loop reads CASSQEGQINIQYF. The CDR3 DNA is TGTGCCAGCAGCCAAGAGGGACAGATAAACATTCAGTACTTC.